This is a list of T cell receptor beta chains from one sample in a study of blood T cells in healthy people across ages. TCRdb processed the 5' RACE reads anew with MiXCR; each CDR3 protein has one entry. The sample includes approximately 800,000 distinct CDR3 sequences, 35% to 60% seen only once; the top ten take 15% to 20%. The material sequenced was blood. These receptors were taken from a man older than 75 in good health. The CDR3 runs from the conserved cysteine through the conserved F or W. Fields, in order: J gene, V gene, CDR3 protein.

TRBJ2-5	TRBV7-9	CASSLVEEQYF
TRBJ2-1	TRBV20-1	CSARDQWPPGGYNEQFF
TRBJ2-7	TRBV24-1	CATSDADRGGDKQYF
TRBJ2-7	TRBV6-1	CASSWDRSTYEQYF
TRBJ2-1	TRBV12-3/TRBV12-4	CASSFYPSYNEQFF
TRBJ2-1	TRBV20-1	CSAMVTNSPSYNEQFF
TRBJ2-1	TRBV6-1	CAINEQFF
TRBJ2-5	TRBV9	CASSVSGEIAGEQYF
TRBJ1-1	TRBV7-8	CASSQGRTLNTEAFF
TRBJ2-5	TRBV5-1	CASSWTGPSYGQYF
TRBJ2-1	TRBV6-2/TRBV6-3	CASSPSDSSYNEQFF
TRBJ2-1	TRBV5-1	CASSSTSGRTSGNEQFF
TRBJ2-3	TRBV6-2/TRBV6-3	CASRRPTGATSTDTQYF
TRBJ2-1	TRBV20-1	CSALPGQGAWNEQFF
TRBJ2-3	TRBV5-1	CASSLGLAGPRGTDTQYF
TRBJ2-1	TRBV10-3	CAISESGAGANNEQFF
TRBJ2-5	TRBV4-3	CASSPGQGVIETQYF
TRBJ2-3	TRBV7-2	CASSLGADTDTQYF
TRBJ2-2	TRBV6-6	CATTGTPNTGELFF
TRBJ2-3	TRBV4-2	CASSPESGRTDTQYF
TRBJ2-2	TRBV28	CASNPGAGELFF
TRBJ1-1	TRBV5-1	CASSLDTQNTEAFF
TRBJ2-7	TRBV29-1	CSVETRDSSYEQYF
TRBJ2-7	TRBV5-1	CASSPRQDRYEQYF
TRBJ2-3	TRBV7-9	CASSSWYGSRPDTQYF
TRBJ2-7	TRBV30	CASGFVLAGDSYEQYF
TRBJ2-3	TRBV6-5	CASKQGSITDTQYF
TRBJ2-1	TRBV7-2	CASNQDPGSYNEQFF
TRBJ2-5	TRBV20-1	CSVHRAARETQYF
TRBJ2-3	TRBV24-1	CATRGMSRFAGDNTDTQYF
TRBJ2-3	TRBV29-1	CSVAPGVGDTQYF
TRBJ1-5	TRBV20-1	CSAYGTGLEPQHF
TRBJ2-3	TRBV24-1	CATSELRQGIGTDTQYF
NA	TRBV4-2	CASSQDLGHEQYF
TRBJ2-1	TRBV7-3	CASSTSGTRGNEQFF
TRBJ2-4	TRBV5-4	CASSPRGGRAKNIQYF
TRBJ2-7	TRBV20-1	CSVRRTSGGQYF
TRBJ2-5	TRBV7-2	CASSPTLETQYF
TRBJ2-7	TRBV6-2/TRBV6-3	CASTGQHPSYEQYF
TRBJ2-3	TRBV5-5	CASSENSGAFTDTQYF
TRBJ1-6	TRBV5-8	CASSFTGGVWSPPHF
TRBJ2-5	TRBV11-3	CASSLVTRGETQYF
TRBJ2-1	TRBV29-1	CSVIRTRFDNEQFF
TRBJ2-5	TRBV10-3	CAISTAETQYF
TRBJ1-2	TRBV3-1	CASSPTAGPNYGYTF
TRBJ2-1	TRBV20-1	CSATDPSGSCNEQFF
NA	TRBV15	CTTSRDLAGDLETRYEQYF
TRBJ2-7	TRBV7-3	CASSLFQNEQYF
TRBJ1-2	TRBV10-3	CAISKTDRRYGYTF
TRBJ2-2	TRBV6-1	CASSALDGPGELFF